The 30 T cell receptor beta chains listed next were all sequenced from one sample in a study of PD-1 blockade in classical Hodgkin lymphoma. TCRdb keeps only in-frame clones here, not all; method: immunoSEQ multiplex PCR. The repertoire includes 25,000 to 30,000 clones, about 86% of them detected once, and approximately 6.3% sits in the top ten. Every single patient, without exception, relapsed after autologous stem cell transplantation, and brentuximab vedotin exposure varied. It was by magnetic negative selection that CD8+ T cells were isolated from thawed PBMCs. This specimen was CD8+ T cells from blood, taken at baseline. The receptors stem from a human donor with classical Hodgkin lymphoma.

The CDR3 coding sequence is TGTGCCAGCACTCCTCGGGGCAGGATGAACACTGAAGCTTTCTTT. Amino acids: CASTPRGRMNTEAFF. The J gene is TRBJ1-1, the V gene TRBV6-6; TRBD1 is a possible D gene (5 bases). The CDR3 length is 15 residues. Trimming removed 7 bases from V and 0 bases from J, with 15 bases in between. Germline V gene data show CDR1 as MNHNY and CDR2 as SVGAGI (reference sequence).

The rearrangement links TRBV27 to TRBJ1-1, with 7 nucleotides matching TRBD1. Per germline, CDR1 MNHEY and CDR2 SMNVEV (reference sequence). The junction had 7 bases not matched to a gene; V was cut back by 4 bases and J by 8 bases. This CDR3 spans 13 amino acids. CDR3 protein: CASSSPYRGEAFF. CDR3 DNA sequence: TGTGCCAGCAGTTCACCCTACAGGGGCGAAGCTTTCTTT.

The chain employs TRBV5-1 and TRBJ1-3; D perhaps matches TRBD1 (6 bases). Germline V lookup: CDR1 SGHRS, CDR2 YFSETQ. Trimming removed 0 bases at V and 2 bases at J, with 12 bases between. The CDR3 totals 16 residues. The CDR3 bases are TGCGCCAGCAGCTTGGAATCGGGGGCCACTGGAAACACCATATATTTT. It codes for CASSLESGATGNTIYF.

The CDR3 DNA sequence: TGTGCCAGCAGTTCCGCGCCGGGACTTTACACAGATACGCAGTATTTT. It codes for CASSSAPGLYTDTQYF. The J gene is TRBJ2-3, the V gene TRBV27, with a possible D match to TRBD2 (6 bases). This CDR3 contains 16 residues. The V end lost 4 bases, the J end lost 2 bases, and 16 bases lay between the germline ends. The germline gives CDR1 MNHEY, CDR2 SMNVEV (reference sequence).

This clone showed up just a few times. The rearrangement links TRBV7-6 to TRBJ2-7; D might be TRBD2 (5 bases). Trimming pared 2 bases from V and 5 bases from J, leaving 10 bases between. The CDR3 spans 13 residues. Germline-derived CDR1 and CDR2 are SGHVS and FNYEAQ. CDR3 DNA: TGTGCCAGCAGCTTAACTAGGACCCACGAGCAGTACTTC. Protein sequence: CASSLTRTHEQYF.

This chain links TRBV14 with TRBJ2-2, with 9 bases fitting TRBD1. Per the germline V gene, CDR1 is SGHDN and CDR2 is FVKESK. Trimming cost V 2 bases and J 4 bases; bases outside gene matches: 8. The CDR3 covers 17 residues. DNA of the CDR3: TGTGCCAGCAGCCAATATAGGACAGGGGCTTTCACCGGGGAGCTGTTTTTT. It yields the protein CASSQYRTGAFTGELFF.

The sample holds a few counts of this clone. The genes are TRBV19 and TRBJ2-7, with D hard to call. V was cut by 6 bases and J by 0 bases, with 9 bases left in between. The CDR3 runs 13 residues. The germline V gene encodes CDR1 LNHDA and CDR2 SQIVND (reference sequence). CDR3 protein: CASSHTVSYEQYF. The CDR3 DNA reads as TGTGCCAGTAGCCACACCGTCTCCTACGAGCAGTACTTC. The full variable domain, with the rest looked up from reference TRBV19 and TRBJ2-7, is DGGITQSPKYLFRKEGQNVTLSCEQNLNHDAMYWYRQDPGQGLRLIYYSQIVNDFQKGDIAEGYSVSREKKESFPLTVTSAQKNPTAFYLCASSHTVSYEQYFGPGTRLTVT.

This chain links TRBV5-4 with TRBJ2-1, with 7 positions matching TRBD1. After removal of 9 bases from V and 3 bases from J, the junction contained 6 bases not matched to a gene. Germline CDR1 is SGHNT and CDR2 is YYREEE (reference sequence). The CDR3 is 13 amino acids. The CDR3: CATGTEHYNEQFF. In DNA, the CDR3 is TGTGCCACCGGGACAGAACACTACAATGAGCAGTTCTTC.

CDR3 sequence (DNA): TGCAGCGTTGAATTCTTGATCCAATACAACCGGGGCACTGAAGCTTTCTTT. This gives the protein CSVEFLIQYNRGTEAFF. J is TRBJ1-1 and V is TRBV29-1; no clear D. CDR1 is SQVTM and CDR2 is ANQGSEA in the germline V gene. The CDR3 covers 17 residues. V was cut by 2 bases and J by 4 bases, with 23 bases left in between.

The V call is TRBV5-1, the J call TRBJ2-1; 8 nucleotides agree with TRBD2. J lost 12 bases, V lost 4 bases, and 15 bases had no gene match. The CDR3 runs to 15 residues. Per germline, CDR1 SGHRS and CDR2 YFSETQ. CDR3 protein: CASSPGRTSPSPQFF. The CDR3 DNA is TGCGCCAGCAGCCCAGGCCGGACTAGCCCTTCCCCGCAGTTCTTC. Drawing the rest from reference TRBV5-1 and TRBJ2-1, the complete variable domain is KAGVTQTPRYLIKTRGQQVTLSCSPISGHRSVSWYQQTPGQGLQFLFEYFSETQRNKGNFPGRFSGRQFSNSRSEMNVSTLELGDSALYLCASSPGRTSPSPQFFGPGTRLTVL.

V is TRBV29-1 and J is TRBJ1-2; 9 bases match TRBD1. The V gene end was trimmed by 4 bases and the J gene end by 7 bases; junction bases not matched to a gene: 10. Germline V gene sequence: CDR1 SQVTM, CDR2 ANQGSEA. The CDR3 is 14 residues long. Written as DNA, the CDR3 is TGCAGCGTTGGGGGGACAGGGCACCGGTTTGGCTACACCTTC. It codes for CSVGGTGHRFGYTF.

The V call is TRBV7-9, the J call TRBJ2-3; D tentatively fits TRBD1 or TRBD2 (5 bases each). Germline V gene data show CDR1 as SEHNR and CDR2 as FQNEAQ (reference sequence). The CDR3 has 15 residues. With 4 bases removed from V and 0 bases from J, the gap between germline ends came to 11 bases. The chain's CDR3 is CASSYPGRSTDTQYF. The DNA for the CDR3 is TGTGCCAGCAGCTACCCGGGACGAAGCACAGATACGCAGTATTTT.

This clone occurred once. The chain couples TRBV5-1 to TRBJ1-2, with TRBD1 matching over 9 bases. This CDR3 has 14 amino acids. The germline V gene encodes CDR1 SGHRS and CDR2 YFSETQ. The V segment lost 3 bases and the J segment 3 bases; nucleotides outside the gene matches: 3. In DNA, the CDR3 is TGCGCCAGCAGCTCCCGGGACAGGGACTATGGCTACACCTTC. It yields the protein CASSSRDRDYGYTF.

The rearrangement joins TRBV30 to TRBJ1-2; 12 bases map to TRBD1. V shed 3 bases, J shed 1 base, and the junction held 9 bases outside the gene matches. This CDR3 is 17 amino acids long. CDR1 and CDR2 from the germline V gene are GTSNPN and SVGIG (reference sequence). The CDR3 DNA follows: TGTGCCTGGAGAGGGGGACAGGGGGCCTGGGATAACTATGGCTACACCTTC. Translation gives CAWRGGQGAWDNYGYTF.

The rearrangement links TRBV30 to TRBJ2-2, with 7 bases fitting TRBD1. Per the germline V gene, CDR1 is GTSNPN and CDR2 is SVGIG (reference sequence). After removal of 4 bases from V and 5 bases from J, the junction contained 1 base not matched to a gene. The CDR3 extends over 12 amino acids. This chain's CDR3 is CAWTGGTGELFF. CDR3 coding DNA: TGTGCCTGGACAGGGGGAACCGGGGAGCTGTTTTTT.

The chain links TRBV29-1 to TRBJ1-2; D is perhaps TRBD1 (5 bases). The length of the CDR3 is 14 residues. V lost 6 bases and J 0 bases, leaving 14 bases between the germline ends. Germline CDR1 is SQVTM and CDR2 is ANQGSEA. The CDR3 DNA reads as TGCAGCGTCCCCGGGACTGCAGCTAACTATGGCTACACCTTC. This codes for CSVPGTAANYGYTF.

This clone has a single count. This sequence joins TRBV19 and TRBJ2-1; a possible D gene is TRBD1 (6 bases). Trimming took off 3 bases at V and 4 bases at J, with 16 bases between the two ends. The CDR3 covers 16 residues. Germline CDR1 reads LNHDA; CDR2 reads SQIVND (reference sequence). CDR3 sequence reads: CASSISQGPVYNEQFF. CDR3 nucleotides: TGTGCCAGTAGTATCAGTCAGGGGCCCGTTTACAATGAGCAGTTCTTC.

The chain links TRBV7-8 to TRBJ2-6; TRBD1 matches at 7 bases. CDR3 length: 18 residues. V was clipped by 3 bases and J by 0 bases; unmatched bases: 8. Germline-derived CDR1 and CDR2 are SGHVS and FQNEAQ. CDR3 in DNA: TGTGCCAGCAGCTTTTCTGGGACAGTGAGCTCTGGGGCCAACGTCCTGACTTTC. Residues: CASSFSGTVSSGANVLTF.

V and J are TRBV19 and TRBJ1-1; TRBD1 aligns across 9 bases. The V and J ends lost 3 bases and 6 bases, in that order; junction bases with no gene match: 8. Germline assignment: CDR1 LNHDA and CDR2 SQIVND (reference sequence). This CDR3 is built from 15 residues. The CDR3 is CASSMSLGQGSEAFF. CDR3 DNA: TGTGCCAGTAGTATGAGTCTGGGACAGGGTTCTGAAGCTTTCTTT.

The chain is built from TRBV28 and TRBJ2-5; D is unresolved. The CDR3 contains 15 residues. The germline gives CDR1 MDHEN, CDR2 SYDVKM. V was shortened by 2 bases and J by 5 bases, with 15 bases between the two germline ends. This chain's CDR3 is CASSLGVEVSETQYF. The DNA of the CDR3 is TGTGCCAGCAGTTTAGGGGTCGAAGTTAGCGAGACCCAGTACTTC.

The rearrangement uses TRBV14 and TRBJ2-5; D is ambiguous. The CDR3 consists of 13 residues. Trimming pared 4 bases from V and 4 bases from J, leaving 10 bases between. CDR1 and CDR2 from the germline V gene are SGHDN and FVKESK. In DNA, the CDR3 is TGTGCCAGCAGCCCCTGGGCGTCAGAGACCCAGTACTTC. Amino acid sequence: CASSPWASETQYF.

This sequence joins TRBV5-1 and TRBJ2-5; TRBD1 is a possible D gene (6 bases). The germline V gene encodes CDR1 SGHRS and CDR2 YFSETQ. V was pared by 3 bases and J by 1 base, with 22 bases between. The CDR3 contains 18 residues. CDR3 residues: CASSYYRDIVPIQETQYF. The CDR3 DNA follows: TGCGCCAGCAGCTACTACCGGGACATCGTGCCAATCCAAGAGACCCAGTACTTC. Complete variable domain (other parts from reference TRBV5-1 and TRBJ2-5): KAGVTQTPRYLIKTRGQQVTLSCSPISGHRSVSWYQQTPGQGLQFLFEYFSETQRNKGNFPGRFSGRQFSNSRSEMNVSTLELGDSALYLCASSYYRDIVPIQETQYFGPGTRLLVL.

This CDR3 reads CASSGQGASYEQYF. In nucleotides, the CDR3 is TGTGCCAGCTCGGGACAGGGTGCATCCTACGAGCAGTACTTC. The chain has TRBV25-1 and TRBJ2-7; 9 positions match TRBD1. This CDR3 comprises 14 residues. V gave up 8 bases and J gave up 1 base; unmatched junction bases: 6. Germline assignment: CDR1 MGHDK and CDR2 SYGVNS.

The rearrangement uses TRBV5-6 and TRBJ2-1, with D unresolved. Trimming took off 4 bases at V and 6 bases at J, with 11 bases between the two ends. CDR3 length equals 13 residues. Germline-derived CDR1 and CDR2 are SGHDT and YYEEEE. Written as DNA, the CDR3 is TGTGCCAGCAGCGCGGCTTCTCCCAATGAGCAGTTCTTC. Protein: CASSAASPNEQFF.

This chain links TRBV2 with TRBJ2-7; 10 bases line up with TRBD2. Germline trimming cut 6 bases from V and 3 bases from J; bases unmatched to any gene: 5. The CDR3 sequence is 14 residues long. Germline V gene lookup returns CDR1 SNHLY and CDR2 FYNNEI. The CDR3 region is CASSRTSGYYEQYF. The CDR3 DNA is TGTGCCAGCAGCAGGACTAGCGGTTACTACGAGCAGTACTTC.

The rearrangement joins TRBV23-1 to TRBJ1-5; tentatively, D is TRBD1 (5 bases). TRBV23-1 is an ORF, with its function uncertain. CDR3 size: 16 residues. Trimming removed 0 bases from V and 6 bases from J, with 15 bases in between. CDR3 nucleotides: TGCGCCAGCAGTCAATCCGGGAATAGGGGAAGTCAGCCCCAGCATTTT. This sequence encodes CASSQSGNRGSQPQHF.

This sequence joins TRBV4-2 and TRBJ2-5, with 9 bases identical to TRBD1. In germline, CDR1 is LGHNA, CDR2 YNFKEQ. Germline trimming cut 1 base from V and 4 bases from J; bases unmatched to any gene: 10. This CDR3 contains 17 residues. CDR3 coding DNA: TGTGCCAGCAGCCAAGCTACAGGGGGCCTGGGGGCAGAGACCCAGTACTTC. It codes for CASSQATGGLGAETQYF.

V usage is TRBV13 and J usage is TRBJ2-7, with 7 bases fitting TRBD1. The CDR3 runs 16 residues. Losses at the gene ends were 4 bases for V and 2 bases for J; bases not matched to a gene: 11. The germline V gene has CDR1 PRHDT and CDR2 FYEKMQ (reference sequence). CDR3 coding DNA: TGTGCCAGCAGCTACTACAGGGGAACAGGGGCCTACGAGCAGTACTTC. Its protein is CASSYYRGTGAYEQYF.

This clone has a handful of counts. This chain joins TRBV27 and TRBJ1-2, with TRBD1 matching 7 bases. J lost 2 bases, V lost 5 bases, and 8 bases had no gene match. This CDR3 comprises 15 residues. CDR1 MNHEY and CDR2 SMNVEV come from the germline V gene (reference sequence). The CDR3, as DNA: TGTGCCAGCAGTCCCTGGACAGGAGCGAACTATGGCTACACCTTC. Translating it yields CASSPWTGANYGYTF.

The rearrangement links TRBV6-6 to TRBJ2-5; the D gene is possibly TRBD2 (5 bases). V was clipped by 0 bases and J by 2 bases, with 7 bases between them. Germline V gene sequence: CDR1 MNHNY, CDR2 SVGAGI (reference sequence). This CDR3 has 14 amino acids. The CDR3 region is CASSYSGIQETQYF. CDR3 bases: TGTGCCAGCAGTTACTCCGGGATTCAAGAGACCCAGTACTTC.